A single sample is the source of the 5 T cell receptor beta chains below, sequenced in a study of blood T cells in healthy people across ages. Using a J-beta primer mix together with a sample-barcoded 5' primer, a second PCR was run for about 6 to 11 cycles. TCRdb reprocessed the 5' RACE reads with MiXCR, giving one entry per CDR3 protein. Among more than 500,000 distinct CDR3 sequences listed, about 29% were seen once. These same data were also listed under a study on T cells of mothers and their children.

The sample consisted of blood. Source of these receptors: a boy aged 2 to 9 in good health.

The chain has TRBV28 and TRBJ2-1; TRBD1 agrees at 8 bases. Germline CDR1 and CDR2: MDHEN and SYDVKM. Trimming took 3 bases from V and 0 from J; bases not matched to a gene: 7. The CDR3 totals 17 residues. The CDR3 is CASSLGTGFSSYNEQFF. The CDR3 region has the DNA TGTGCCAGCAGTTTGGGGACAGGCTTTAGCTCCTACAATGAGCAGTTCTTC. The complete variable domain, with remaining parts taken from reference TRBV28 and TRBJ2-1, reads DVKVTQSSRYLVKRTGEKVFLECVQDMDHENMFWYRQDPGLGLRLIYFSYDVKMKEKGDIPEGYSVSREKKERFSLILESASTNQTSMYLCASSLGTGFSSYNEQFFGPGTRLTVL.

The J gene is TRBJ1-1, the V gene TRBV2, with 8 bases fitting TRBD1. V lost 1 base, J lost 2 bases, and 9 bases stayed unmatched. The CDR3 is 17 residues long. CDR1 and CDR2 from the germline V gene are SNHLY and FYNNEI. The CDR3 spells CASSEVAGGAFNTEAFF. The CDR3 bases are TGTGCCAGCAGTGAAGTGGCAGGGGGCGCCTTCAACACTGAAGCTTTCTTT.

In its sample, this clonotype was seen many times. The chain recombines TRBV6-2 or TRBV6-3 with TRBJ2-5, with D uncertain. Trimming took 2 bases from V and 5 from J, leaving 6 bases between them. The germline V gene has CDR1 MNHEY and CDR2 SVGEGT. The CDR3 loop spans 12 amino acids. The CDR3 bases are TGTGCCAGCAGTTACAGGACCGAGACCCAGTACTTC. It specifies CASSYRTETQYF.

As to this clonotype: At one of its ends the junction is not consistent with the germline gene, which may arise from a read error. V gene TRBV7-7 combines with J gene TRBJ2-2; 8 bases agree with TRBD1. CDR1 SSHAT and CDR2 FNYEAQ come from the germline V gene (reference sequence). This CDR3 has 15 residues. The CDR3 DNA follows: TGTGCTAGCAGCCCGTCGACAGGGGACACCGGGGAGCTGTTTTTT. It yields the protein CASSPSTGDTGELFF.

The gene calls are TRBV12-5 and TRBJ2-3; possibly TRBD2 for D (7 bases). The V gene lost 6 bases and the J gene lost 4 bases, with 17 bases spanning the gap. Germline CDR1 reads LGHNT; CDR2 reads FRNRAP. The CDR3 is made up of 15 amino acids. Written as DNA, the CDR3 is TGTGCTAGTGGCCCCCCAGGGGCGGGGGCAGATACGCAGTATTTT. Translating it yields CASGPPGAGADTQYF.